This is a list of T cell receptor beta chains from one sample in a study of memory CD4+ T cells and cytomegalovirus serostatus. Method: immunoSEQ multiplex PCR; TCRdb's copy keeps in-frame clones and lacks some. The sample lists some 30,000 clones, about 80% seen once, with 0.6% to 0.65% in the top ten. The sequenced sample was memory CD4+ T cells from blood. The receptors originated from an adult in good health and CMV-seronegative. Some clones in this sample may be carry-over from other donors' samples. CDR3s include the opening cysteine and the closing phenylalanine or tryptophan. The order of the fields is V gene, clone size, J gene, D gene, CDR3 DNA, CDR3 protein. The D gene is left open where the match is weak. The size of a clone is reported for some rows only, either as once, few or many, or as a class for expanded clones.

V: TRBV28; size: once; J: TRBJ2-7; D: TRBD1; DNA: TGTGCCAGCAGTTTCCAGGACAGGGGGCGCGAGCAGTACTTC; CDR3: CASSFQDRGREQYF
V: TRBV10-1; size: .; J: TRBJ1-6; D: .; DNA: TGCGCCAGCAGTCGGATTGGAAATTCACCCCTCCACTTT; CDR3: CASSRIGNSPLHF
V: TRBV27; size: .; J: TRBJ1-1; D: TRBD1; DNA: TGTGCCAGCAGTGTACGACAGGGGTACACTGAAGCTTTCTTT; CDR3: CASSVRQGYTEAFF
V: TRBV5-1; size: .; J: TRBJ1-6; D: TRBD1; DNA: TGCGCCAGCAGCTTGGCGGGACAGGGGGATTCACCCCTCCACTTT; CDR3: CASSLAGQGDSPLHF
V: TRBV27; size: .; J: TRBJ1-2; D: .; DNA: TGTGCCAACCACAAAAACAGGGTACTGCGACATGGCTACACCTTC; CDR3: CANHKNRVLRHGYTF
V: TRBV1; size: .; J: TRBJ1-2; D: .; DNA: TGCACCAGCAGGGGCAGGTCTAAGGGCTACACCTTC; CDR3: CTSRGRSKGYTF
V: TRBV11-2; size: once; J: TRBJ2-5; D: .; DNA: TGTGCCAGCAGCTTAGTGGGCGGGCGGGATGAGACCCAGTACTTC; CDR3: CASSLVGGRDETQYF
V: TRBV29-1; size: .; J: TRBJ2-3; D: .; DNA: TGCAGCGTTAACAGGATTCTCGAGGGTACGCAGTATTTT; CDR3: CSVNRILEGTQYF
V: TRBV4-1; size: .; J: TRBJ2-7; D: .; DNA: TGCGCCAGCAGCCAAGGATGGAGGGGGATTGGCGAGCAGTACTTC; CDR3: CASSQGWRGIGEQYF
V: TRBV7-8; size: .; J: TRBJ2-5; D: TRBD2; DNA: TGTGCCAGCAGCCCTCTAGCGGGGGGCCACCAAGAGACCCAGTACTTC; CDR3: CASSPLAGGHQETQYF
V: TRBV30; size: few; J: TRBJ1-1; D: .; DNA: TGTGCCTGGAGGATTGGACAGACGAACACTGAAGCTTTCTTT; CDR3: CAWRIGQTNTEAFF
V: TRBV19; size: few; J: TRBJ2-4; D: .; DNA: TGTGCCAGTAGTAACCCGGGACTCGAAAACATTCAGTACTTC; CDR3: CASSNPGLENIQYF
V: TRBV19; size: .; J: TRBJ1-5; D: .; DNA: TGTGCCAGTAGTAGAGGGGCGTCGAGCAATCAGCCCCAGCATTTT; CDR3: CASSRGASSNQPQHF
V: TRBV29-1; size: few; J: TRBJ2-3; D: TRBD2; DNA: TGCAGCGTTCTTAGCGGGGGGCCTACAGATACGCAGTATTTT; CDR3: CSVLSGGPTDTQYF
V: TRBV7-9; size: .; J: TRBJ2-2; D: .; DNA: TGTGCCAGCACCTTTGCCGGCACCGGGGAGCTGTTTTTT; CDR3: CASTFAGTGELFF